A selection of T cell receptor beta chains follows, all from one sample in a study of T cells expressing NK-cell markers. TCRdb derives one entry per CDR3 protein from the 5' RACE reads, leaving out DNA. This listing includes roughly 420,000 distinct CDR3 sequences. The specimen sequenced was blood T cells: a sorted CD56 or NKG2C T cell subset, CD4+ or CD8+ T cells, or bulk PBMC T cells (not recorded which). These receptors were obtained from a woman between 18 and 70 years old in good health. The CDR3 runs from the conserved cysteine through the conserved F or W.

TRBJ2-2 | TRBV6-5 | CASSYTRANTGELFF
TRBJ2-3 | TRBV10-1 | CASSPAEMSGTDTQYF
TRBJ2-5 | TRBV7-6 | CASSSVRLAAEETQYF
TRBJ2-2 | TRBV9 | CASSVGGAASDTGELFF
TRBJ2-7 | TRBV9 | CASSVGTGGFYEQYF
TRBJ2-7 | TRBV18 | CASSPVAGGVEEQYF
TRBJ1-1 | TRBV5-1 | CASSRGLATEAFF
TRBJ2-3 | TRBV10-3 | CAISRDISTDTQYF
TRBJ2-1 | TRBV9 | CASSVALAGGSARYNEQFF
TRBJ1-1 | TRBV20-1 | CSARQGANTEAFF
TRBJ1-4 | TRBV7-9 | CASSRNFATGEKLFF
TRBJ2-1 | TRBV11-1 | CASSLPGTSGAYNEQFF